These 18 T cell receptor beta chains share one sample of origin, sequenced in a study of regulatory T cells in long-lasting Graves disease. To make TCR beta libraries, researchers used iRepertoire HTBI primers and Arm-PCR of CDR3 regions. TCRdb reprocessed the multiplex PCR reads with MiXCR, giving one entry per CDR3 protein. Of around 240,000 distinct CDR3 sequences in the sample, around 18% were seen once. The sample's time point: newly diagnosed GD, antithyroid drugs for less than 3 months. The TCR library was prepared using RNA isolated from PBMCs. These data were also reused for a study on T cells in Graves' hyperthyroidism and ophthalmopathy.

The sample was peripheral blood mononuclear cells (PBMCs), taken at new diagnosis, from a patient treated with antithyroid drugs. The origin of the receptors is a woman in her 30s with Graves disease.

Many counts were recorded for this clonotype. This chain links TRBV5-1 with TRBJ1-2; D may be TRBD1 (6 bases). Germline V CDR1 and CDR2: SGHRS, YFSETQ. This CDR3 region has 13 residues. Trimming shortened V by 1 base and J by 7 bases, and 11 bases separated the two germline ends. CDR3 DNA: TGCGCCAGCAGCTTGACTACAGGGTCTGGCTACACCTTC. Protein sequence: CASSLTTGSGYTF.

This clonotype was detected a few times. A much bigger clone sits one base away, suggesting this may be a read error. The genes are TRBV12-3 or TRBV12-4 and TRBJ2-3; tentatively, D is TRBD2 (6 bases). The CDR3 is 11 amino acids. The CDR3 reads CAGRRAGTQYF. The CDR3 DNA is TGTGCCGGCAGAAGGGCGGGGACGCAGTATTTT.

The V and J genes are TRBV5-1 and TRBJ2-1; D is perhaps TRBD1 (5 bases). This CDR3 has 14 amino acids. CDR1 is SGHRS, CDR2 YFSETQ, per germline. Deletions cut 2 bases from V and 9 bases from J, with 15 bases between. The DNA of the CDR3 is TGCGCCAGCAGCTTTATTGTAGAAGGGGTTGAGCAGTTCTTC. Its translation: CASSFIVEGVEQFF.

The chain couples TRBV12-3 or TRBV12-4 to TRBJ1-6; a possible D gene is TRBD1 (5 bases). The CDR3 covers 14 residues. Between the trimmed V and J ends, which lost 7 bases and 7 bases, there was a span of 14 bases. The CDR3 DNA is TGTGCCAGCAAAAAGGGGCCCCTAAATTCACCCCTCCACTTT. Amino acid sequence: CASKKGPLNSPLHF.

The chain employs TRBV11-3 and TRBJ2-1; possibly TRBD1 or TRBD2 for D (5 bases each). Germline values: CDR1 SGHNT, CDR2 YENEEA. This CDR3 contains 16 residues. Trimming cost V 3 bases and J 0 bases, with 12 bases left between them. This CDR3 reads CASSFYGTASYNEQFF. CDR3 DNA sequence: TGTGCCAGCAGCTTTTACGGGACGGCCTCCTACAATGAGCAGTTCTTC.

The sample holds many counts of this clonotype. V gene TRBV24-1 combines with J gene TRBJ2-3, with TRBD1 identical over 7 bases. V lost 4 bases to trimming and J lost 3 bases; unmatched junction nucleotides: 3. CDR1 is KGHDR, CDR2 SFDVKD, per germline. The CDR3 is made up of 14 amino acids. The CDR3 sequence is CATSEGTETDTQYF. In DNA, the CDR3 is TGTGCCACCAGTGAAGGGACAGAGACAGATACGCAGTATTTT.

There are many counts of this clonotype. This chain links TRBV4-1 with TRBJ2-1; perhaps TRBD2 as D (7 bases). V lost 6 bases, J lost 0 bases, and 9 bases lay in between. The length of the CDR3 is 14 residues. Germline V lookup: CDR1 MGHRA, CDR2 YSYEKL. Here the CDR3 DNA reads TGCGCCAGCAGGGGGGGGCCCTCCTACAATGAGCAGTTCTTC. Its translation: CASRGGPSYNEQFF.

The table lists this clonotype with many counts. The gene calls are TRBV20-1 and TRBJ1-1; tentatively, D is TRBD1 (6 bases). Germline V gene lookup returns CDR1 DFQATT and CDR2 SNEGSKA (reference sequence). V was shortened by 0 bases and J by 0 bases, with 14 bases between the two germline ends. This CDR3 contains 16 residues. The CDR3, as DNA: TGCAGTGCTAGAGATCCGGGGACATACATGAACACTGAAGCTTTCTTT. Protein product: CSARDPGTYMNTEAFF.

J is TRBJ2-1 and V is TRBV5-4; 8 bases are shared with TRBD2. The CDR3 contains 14 residues. Trimming cost V 7 bases and J 4 bases; bases outside gene matches: 7. CDR1 and CDR2 from the germline V gene are SGHNT and YYREEE (reference sequence). The DNA for the CDR3 is TGTGCCAGCTCCGGCGGGGGGTTTTACAATGAGCAGTTCTTC. This codes for CASSGGGFYNEQFF.

This clonotype showed up just once. The genes are TRBV6-1 and TRBJ1-6, with D uncertain. Germline V lookup: CDR1 MNHNS, CDR2 SASEGT. This CDR3 has 16 amino acids. V lost 6 bases to trimming and J lost 4 bases, with 16 bases between them. CDR3 DNA sequence: TGTGCCAGCAGATGGACCCCCTCTTTTTATAATTCACCCCTCCACTTT. Amino acids: CASRWTPSFYNSPLHF.

Regarding this clonotype: This could be a read error, since a much larger clone is one nucleotide away. The V and J genes are TRBV25-1 and TRBJ2-1, with TRBD2 identical over 8 bases. Germline V CDR1 and CDR2: MGHDK, SYGVNS. The CDR3 contains 16 residues. The CDR3 region is CTSSELAGTSYNEQFF. The CDR3 DNA reads as TGTACCAGCAGTGAATTGGCGGGGACTAGCTACAATGAGCAGTTCTTC.

About this clonotype itself: Just one base apart from a much larger clone, this may be a read error. The V gene is TRBV18, the J gene TRBJ2-1; unclear D gene. This CDR3 has 14 amino acids. Germline V gene lookup returns CDR1 KGHSH and CDR2 LQKENI. DNA for the CDR3: TGTGCCAGCTCACCCCTACCCCCTCAGGCTGAGCGGTTCTTC. Amino acids: CASSPLPPQAERFF.

This clonotype was seen at least ten times. The J gene is TRBJ1-1, the V gene TRBV7-8; D may be TRBD1 (5 bases). This CDR3 contains 14 residues. Trimming removed 6 bases from V and 0 bases from J, with 11 bases in between. CDR1 SGHVS and CDR2 FQNEAQ come from the germline V gene. The CDR3 is CASSPGTLNTEAFF. CDR3 nucleotides: TGTGCCAGCAGTCCCGGGACCTTGAACACTGAAGCTTTCTTT. Full variable domain (missing parts from reference TRBV7-8 and TRBJ1-1): GAGVSQSPRYKVAKRGQDVALRCDPISGHVSLFWYQQALGQGPEFLTYFQNEAQLDKSGLPSDRFFAERPEGSVSTLKIQRTQQEDSAVYLCASSPGTLNTEAFFGQGTRLTVV.

This chain joins TRBV5-1 and TRBJ2-3; 10 nucleotides agree with TRBD2. Germline CDR1 and CDR2: SGHRS and YFSETQ. The CDR3 loop spans 16 amino acids. The V segment lost 2 bases and the J segment 6 bases; nucleotides outside the gene matches: 9. CDR3 sequence: CASSFDLAGAPDTQYF. The CDR3 nucleotides are TGCGCCAGCAGCTTCGATCTAGCGGGAGCCCCGGATACGCAGTATTTT.

This clonotype appeared many times. V is TRBV11-2 and J is TRBJ1-2, with a possible D match to TRBD1 (5 bases). V was shortened by 3 bases and J by 12 bases, with 11 bases between the two germline ends. The CDR3 runs to 11 residues. CDR1 and CDR2 (germline): SGHAT, FQNNGV. The CDR3 DNA sequence: TGTGCCAGCAGCTTGGGGCAGGACAACACCTTC. Translation: CASSLGQDNTF. The full variable domain, completed using reference TRBV11-2 and TRBJ1-2, is EAGVAQSPRYKIIEKRQSVAFWCNPISGHATLYWYQQILGQGPKLLIQFQNNGVVDDSQLPKDRFSAERLKGVDSTLKIQPAKLEDSAVYLCASSLGQDNTFGSGTRLTVV.

The rearrangement uses TRBV16 and TRBJ1-2; D is ambiguous. V lost 6 bases to trimming and J lost 5 bases, with 19 bases between them. The CDR3 contains 15 residues. The germline CDR1 and CDR2 sequences are KGHSY and FQNENV. The CDR3 region is CASRGNLLEPYGYTF. Written as DNA, the CDR3 is TGTGCCAGCAGAGGGAACCTCCTAGAACCATATGGCTACACCTTC.

The chain uses TRBV19 and TRBJ2-2; D not resolved. This CDR3 has 13 amino acids. V gave up 3 bases and J gave up 6 bases, with 8 bases separating them. Germline lookup yields CDR1 LNHDA and CDR2 SQIVND (reference sequence). The CDR3 nucleotides are TGTGCCAGTAGTATGTGGGATCCCGGGGAGCTGTTTTTT. Its translation is CASSMWDPGELFF.

This clonotype was observed a single time. This may be a read error: a much more frequent sequence differs by one nucleotide. This chain joins TRBV24-1 and TRBJ1-2; D is uncertain. The CDR3 runs to 12 residues. Germline V gives CDR1 KGHDR, CDR2 SFDVKD. V shed 5 bases and J shed 8 bases, with 11 bases lying between them. CDR3 coding DNA: TGTGCCACCAGTGGTGAGGGATACGGCTACACCTTC. Protein sequence: CATSGEGYGYTF.